This TCR beta chain was obtained from a study of regulatory T cells in long-lasting Graves disease. Findings of the study overall: TCR diversity was lower in persistent than newly diagnosed Graves' disease.

The germline V gene encodes CDR1 DFQATT and CDR2 SNEGSKA (reference sequence). The V end lost 2 bases, the J end lost 6 bases, and 17 bases lay between the germline ends. The CDR3 extends over 15 amino acids. In its sample, this clonotype was seen many times. The antigen remains undetermined. Regarding time point: newly diagnosed GD, antithyroid drugs for less than 3 months. The authors made the TCR library using RNA they extracted from PBMCs. TCR beta libraries were built with iRepertoire HTBI primers and Arm-PCR of CDR3 regions. Source study methods: Taken together, the samples had fewer than 65 TRBV and around 14 TRBJ segments identified. Via MiXCR, TCRdb re-called the multiplex PCR reads, giving one row per CDR3 protein. In this record, the V and J calls reflect TCRdb's handling and not the investigators' own analysis. Here the sample spans under 700,000 distinct CDR3 sequences, more than 15% being singletons.

The same specimen was also included in a second study, on T cells in Graves' hyperthyroidism and ophthalmopathy. From that report: These patients, aged 18 to 65, had recently diagnosed hyperthyroidism lasting under 2 months.

This receptor was identified in a woman aged 40-65 years with Graves disease. V and J are TRBV20-1 and TRBJ2-1; TRBD2 is a possible D gene (6 bases). Sequences were derived from peripheral blood mononuclear cells (PBMCs), sampled at new diagnosis, from a patient treated with antithyroid drugs. The CDR3 sequence is CSARSGDPWGNEQFF. CDR3 DNA sequence: TGCAGTGCTAGATCGGGGGACCCCTGGGGCAATGAGCAGTTCTTC.